A selection of T cell receptor beta chains follows, all from one sample in a study of PD-1 blockade in mismatch repair-deficient tumors. Sequencing used immunoSEQ multiplex PCR; TCRdb keeps in-frame clones, though not all of them. The table has around 18,000 clones, 84% seen once. The sample consisted of PBMCs, taken less than 25 weeks after starting pembrolizumab. Every receptor here comes from an adult with mismatch repair-deficient cancer. Each CDR3 is given with its conserved first and last residue. Fields, in order: D gene, clone size, J gene, V gene, CDR3 DNA, CDR3 protein. The D gene is left open where the match is weak. Clone size is not always given. Where it is, it says once, few, many or a class for expanded clones.

TRBD2 NA TRBJ2-5 TRBV19 TGTGCCAGTAGTTTTAGCGGGAATGACCAAGAGACCCAGTACTTC CASSFSGNDQETQYF
TRBD2 NA TRBJ2-3 TRBV29-1 TGCAGCGTGATCCTCACTAGCGGGAAAACGCAGTATTTT CSVILTSGKTQYF
TRBD1 NA TRBJ2-2 TRBV6-1 TGTGCCATCCTACAATGGGCAGGGGGAACCGGGGAGCTGTTTTTT CAILQWAGGTGELFF
TRBD1 NA TRBJ2-1 TRBV7-3 TGTGCCAGCAGCTTAGGGACAGGGGGCGATGAGCAGTTCTTC CASSLGTGGDEQFF
NA NA TRBJ1-1 TRBV13 TGTGCCAGCAGCTTTACGGGGTTGTCTGAAGCTTTCTTT CASSFTGLSEAFF
TRBD1 NA TRBJ1-1 TRBV28 TGTGCCAGCAGTTCGGGGGACAGGGGGCGTATAGAAGCTTTCTTT CASSSGDRGRIEAFF
NA NA TRBJ1-2 TRBV7-9 TGTGCCAGCAGTCCCTACACGGCGGCTCATGGCTACACCTTC CASSPYTAAHGYTF
TRBD2 NA TRBJ2-1 TRBV29-1 TGCAGCGTTCCCACCTCTGCTAGCGGGATCTACAATGAGCAGTTCTTC CSVPTSASGIYNEQFF
NA NA TRBJ2-5 TRBV19 TGTGCCAGTAGGGCGGAAAAAGAGACCCAGTACTTC CASRAEKETQYF
TRBD2 NA TRBJ2-1 TRBV5-1 TGCGCCAGCAGCTTCTTAGCGGGAGCTGGATACAATGAGCAGTTCTTC CASSFLAGAGYNEQFF
NA NA TRBJ2-6 TRBV19 TGTGCCAGTAGTGTGACAGGTCTTGCCTCTGGGGCCAACGTCCTGACTTTC CASSVTGLASGANVLTF
NA NA TRBJ1-3 TRBV28 TGTGCCAGCAGTTTGCCCCATACTCTCTCTGGAAACACCATATATTTT CASSLPHTLSGNTIYF
NA NA TRBJ1-6 TRBV28 TGTGCCAGCAGAGAAGCGAGCTCCTATAATTCACCCCTCCACTTT CASREASSYNSPLHF
NA NA TRBJ1-5 TRBV18 TGTGCCAGCTCACCAAGCCAGGGCCCAGGTAGCAATCAGCCCCAGCATTTT CASSPSQGPGSNQPQHF
NA once TRBJ2-3 TRBV18 TGTGCCAGCTCACCACCGTCACCGGAGGGCGATACGCAGTATTTT CASSPPSPEGDTQYF
TRBD2 NA TRBJ2-3 TRBV7-3 TGTGCCAGCAGCTGGGGACTAGAGGCAGATACGCAGTATTTT CASSWGLEADTQYF
NA NA TRBJ2-5 TRBV7-9 TGTGCCAGCAGCTTTAAGTGGGCTCAAGAGACCCAGTACTTC CASSFKWAQETQYF
TRBD2 few TRBJ2-7 TRBV11-3 TGTGCCAGCAGCTTAGTGGCGGGAGCGCGGGAGCAGTACTTC CASSLVAGAREQYF
TRBD2 NA TRBJ2-7 TRBV27 TGTGCCAGCAGTAGACTGGGACTAGCTGGAGACTACGAGCAGTACTTC CASSRLGLAGDYEQYF
TRBD1 once TRBJ2-2 TRBV27 TGTGCCAGCACCGCGGACAGGTCGAACACCGGGGAGCTGTTTTTT CASTADRSNTGELFF
NA few TRBJ2-7 TRBV30 TGTGCCTGGAGTGTATCGGGGAGCCTACCTAAGGAGCAGTACTTC CAWSVSGSLPKEQYF
TRBD1 NA TRBJ1-4 TRBV6-1 TGTGCCAGCAGTGTCGGGAGGGGGCAAGAAAAACTGTTTTTT CASSVGRGQEKLFF
NA NA TRBJ1-5 TRBV28 TGTGCCAGCAGGTTTAGGGGATCGAGCAATCAGCCCCAGCATTTT CASRFRGSSNQPQHF
TRBD1 NA TRBJ2-3 TRBV2 TGTGCCAGCAGTGCCGTGGACAGGGTACAGTATTTT CASSAVDRVQYF
TRBD1 NA TRBJ2-3 TRBV5-1 TGCGCCAGCAGCTGGAACAGGGGCCCAGATACGCAGTATTTT CASSWNRGPDTQYF
NA NA TRBJ2-2 TRBV18 TGTGCCAGCTCACCACCAGACTCCGCATTCGGGGAGCTGTTTTTT CASSPPDSAFGELFF
TRBD1 few TRBJ2-7 TRBV27 TGTGCCAGCAGTGGACCCGGGACAGCTACCTACGAGCAGTACTTC CASSGPGTATYEQYF
NA NA TRBJ2-3 TRBV7-2 TGTGCCAGCAGTCACCATGGCCTCATCACAGATACGCAGTATTTT CASSHHGLITDTQYF
NA NA TRBJ2-1 TRBV20-1 TGCAGTGCAAGTAGAAACAATGAGCAGTTCTTC CSASRNNEQFF
TRBD1 NA TRBJ1-4 TRBV19 TGTGCCAGTAACACGGGACAGGGGGTAACAACTAATGAAAAACTGTTTTTT CASNTGQGVTTNEKLFF
NA few TRBJ1-5 TRBV6-6 TGTGCCAGCAGTTACCACAGGTGGCAGCCCCAGCATTTT CASSYHRWQPQHF
NA NA TRBJ1-3 TRBV28 TGTGCCAGCAGTTTAGCCTCCGCGGGGGGAAACACCATATATTTT CASSLASAGGNTIYF
TRBD1 NA TRBJ2-7 TRBV2 TGTGCCAGCAGTGCCCCGGACAGGGGACACTACGAGCAGTACTTC CASSAPDRGHYEQYF
TRBD1 few TRBJ1-2 TRBV28 TGTGCCAGCACCGCCCCGGGAGGGGGCCTATATGGCTACACCTTC CASTAPGGGLYGYTF
NA NA TRBJ2-1 TRBV2 TGTGCCAGCAGTGAACCCCTCGACAATGAGCAGTTCTTC CASSEPLDNEQFF
TRBD1 NA TRBJ1-5 TRBV6-6 TGTGCCAGCAGTTACTCGACCGGGACAGGCAATCAGCCCCAGCATTTT CASSYSTGTGNQPQHF
TRBD1 NA TRBJ1-1 TRBV5-1 TGCGCCAGCAGCGATGAGACAGGGAGCCCCAGCACTGAAGCTTTCTTT CASSDETGSPSTEAFF
NA NA TRBJ2-1 TRBV21-1 TGTGCCAGCAGCAAGACTAGCGGGAGGGCGAGCTCCTACAATGAGCAGTTCTTC CASSKTSGRASSYNEQFF
TRBD2 once TRBJ2-3 TRBV2 TGTGCCAGCACCAAGGGACTAGCGGGCACAGATACGCAGTATTTT CASTKGLAGTDTQYF
NA NA TRBJ2-1 TRBV7-9 TGTGCCAGCACCCAAATGGCAGGGGTTTCCTACAATGAGCAGTTCTTC CASTQMAGVSYNEQFF
TRBD1 NA TRBJ1-1 TRBV18 TGTGCCAGCTCACCCCAGGGGGCAGGTGAAGCTTTCTTT CASSPQGAGEAFF
TRBD2 NA TRBJ2-7 TRBV6-5 TGTGCCAGCAGTTTGGGACTAGCGGGAGGTCCCTACGAGCAGTACTTC CASSLGLAGGPYEQYF
NA NA TRBJ2-1 TRBV10-3 TGTGCCATCAGTGAGTCACCGGGGAGGATTGAGCAGTTCTTC CAISESPGRIEQFF
NA NA TRBJ2-7 TRBV11-3 TGTGCCAGCAGCTCCGGAGGGGCTGGTATCGGCGAGCAGTACTTC CASSSGGAGIGEQYF
TRBD1 NA TRBJ2-3 TRBV15 TGTGCCACCAGCAGACCCACAGGGGATCATGATACGCAGTATTTT CATSRPTGDHDTQYF
NA NA TRBJ2-7 TRBV6-1 TGTGCCAGCAGTGAGGAGGCGGGGAGCTCCTACGAGCAGTACTTC CASSEEAGSSYEQYF
TRBD1 NA TRBJ1-1 TRBV7-9 TGTGCCAGCAGCTTTAGGCCCGACAGGGGGCTGAGTGAAGCTTTCTTT CASSFRPDRGLSEAFF
TRBD2 NA TRBJ2-1 TRBV27 TGTGCCAGCAGTTTGATCGGGACTAGCGGGACCCCGCGAATGCAGTTCTTC CASSLIGTSGTPRMQFF
NA NA TRBJ2-1 TRBV20-1 TGCAGTGCCAGCCGGGTACTTGAGCAGTTCTTC CSASRVLEQFF
NA once TRBJ2-6 TRBV2 TGTGCCAGCAGTGCGGAGGAGGCAGGGGCCAACGTCCTGACTTTC CASSAEEAGANVLTF
NA NA TRBJ2-7 TRBV27 TGTGCCAGCAGTTTAGACGGGATCTCAGGCGAGCAGTACTTC CASSLDGISGEQYF
TRBD2 NA TRBJ2-3 TRBV5-1 TGCGCCAGCAGCTTGCCTAGCGGGACGACAGATACGCAGTATTTT CASSLPSGTTDTQYF
NA NA TRBJ2-5 TRBV7-7 TGTGCCAGCAGCCCAGGGGACTACCCCCAAGAGACCCAGTACTTC CASSPGDYPQETQYF
TRBD2 NA TRBJ2-5 TRBV6-1 TGTGCCAGCAATTTAGCGGGAGGGGCTGAGACCCAGTACTTC CASNLAGGAETQYF
NA NA TRBJ1-2 TRBV7-2 TGTGCCAGCAGCTTGGCAACATACGATGGCTACACCTTC CASSLATYDGYTF
NA NA TRBJ1-5 TRBV6-5 TGTGCCAGCAGCTACGGACTCAATCAGCCCCAGCATTTT CASSYGLNQPQHF
TRBD2 NA TRBJ2-7 TRBV27 TGTGCCAGCAGTTTATCTTTCGGGGGGGCGGGCCGGGATTACGAGCAGTACTTC CASSLSFGGAGRDYEQYF
NA NA TRBJ2-1 TRBV7-3 TGTGCCAGCAGCCCGACCGGGTTCCAGCGCAAGCAGTTCTTC CASSPTGFQRKQFF
NA NA TRBJ1-1 TRBV13 TGTGCCAGCAGCTTACGACAGAACACTGAAGCTTTCTTT CASSLRQNTEAFF